The present T cell receptor beta chain was sequenced within a study of CD8 T cells in Susac syndrome. Remarks on this clonotype: Its cognate antigen is unknown.

The authors sequenced TCR beta from blood CD8+ and CD4+ T cells. Negative magnetic isolation gave CD8+ and CD4+ cells; FACS enriched CD8+ TEMRA. A quantity of about 0.5 to 1 ug RNA underwent reverse transcription using random hexamers. It was immunoSEQ multiplex PCR that amplified TCR beta CDR3 across 54 Vbeta and 13 Jbeta. From the immunoSEQ multiplex PCR reads, TCRdb called clonotypes with MiXCR, one entry per CDR3 protein. Of over 120,000 distinct CDR3 sequences listed, approximately 94% are singletons. Study conclusions and caveats: In its TCR sequencing and HLA analysis, the study acknowledged that the number of individuals was relatively small.

The sample consisted of CD4+ T cells from PBMCs. The receptor's source is a human donor in good health.

The CDR3 DNA sequence: TGTGCCAGTAGGAGAGGACTAGCGGGAATCCAAGAGACCCAGTACTTC. Residues: CASRRGLAGIQETQYF. The chain is built from TRBV19 and TRBJ2-5, with 12 nucleotides matching TRBD2. The CDR3 totals 16 residues. CDR1 is LNHDA and CDR2 is SQIVND in the germline V gene (reference sequence). J lost 1 base, V lost 6 bases, and 6 bases had no gene match. Variable domain in full (rest from reference TRBV19 and TRBJ2-5): DGGITQSPKYLFRKEGQNVTLSCEQNLNHDAMYWYRQDPGQGLRLIYYSQIVNDFQKGDIAEGYSVSREKKESFPLTVTSAQKNPTAFYLCASRRGLAGIQETQYFGPGTRLLVL.